This T cell receptor beta chain stems from a study of radiotherapy plus CTLA-4 blockade in lung cancer. Findings of the study overall: Expansion in blood of tumor-derived TCR clones was seen after radiotherapy plus ipilimumab.

Chemo-refractory metastatic non-small-cell lung cancer patients underwent focal radiation alongside CTLA-4 blockade with ipilimumab. Comment on this clone: No antigen is known for it.

Data came from immunoSEQ multiplex PCR; TCRdb stores just in-frame clones and leaves some out. The sample records about 51,000 clones, 60% to 80% being singletons. Germline V lookup: CDR1 MDHEN, CDR2 SYDVKM. This CDR3 region has 16 residues. The junction had 5 bases not matched to a gene; V was cut back by 6 bases and J by 1 base. Sequences were derived from peripheral blood, sampled from a patient treated with radiotherapy plus ipilimumab. The receptor was isolated from a human donor with non-small cell lung cancer whose response to radiotherapy plus ipilimumab could not be evaluated. This sequence joins TRBV28 and TRBJ2-3; 12 bases agree with TRBD2. The CDR3 sequence is CASRNGLAGRTDTQYF. The CDR3 nucleotides are TGTGCCAGCAGGAACGGACTAGCGGGACGCACAGATACGCAGTATTTT.